These T cell receptor beta chains were read from a single sample in a study of blood T cell repertoires in COVID-19. Sequencing was performed with immunoSEQ multiplex PCR; in TCRdb, only in-frame clones are kept and a portion is missing. Among 270,000 or so clones listed, around nine tenths were seen once. Sequencing was performed on PBMCs or T cells enriched from blood (not recorded which). These TCRs come from a woman younger than 30 who had recovered from COVID-19. The CDR3 runs from the conserved cysteine through the conserved F or W. D genes are given only for firm matches. A clone size is listed for some rows: how often the clone was seen (once, few, many), or a class if it is expanded.

clone_size j_call d_call v_call cdr3_aa cdr3_nt
NA TRBJ2-4 TRBD2 TRBV6-5 CASRGREGAKNIQYF TGTGCCAGCAGAGGCAGGGAGGGGGCCAAAAACATTCAGTACTTC
NA TRBJ2-5 NA TRBV5-4 CASSLASLETQYF TGTGCCAGCAGCTTGGCTAGTCTAGAGACCCAGTACTTC
NA TRBJ2-7 NA TRBV27 CASSPPDRDTFYEQYF TGTGCCAGCAGCCCCCCAGACCGGGACACCTTTTACGAGCAGTACTTC
NA TRBJ2-5 NA TRBV11-3 CASSPSLRGRETQYF TGTGCCAGCAGCCCCAGTCTCAGGGGTCGAGAGACCCAGTACTTC
NA TRBJ1-6 TRBD1 TRBV3-1/TRBV3-2 CASSPPGQGLSYNSPLHF TGTGCCAGCAGCCCCCCGGGACAGGGGTTATCCTATAATTCACCCCTCCACTTT
NA TRBJ1-1 TRBD1 TRBV12-5 CASGLGTGGLRDTEAFF TGTGCTAGTGGTTTGGGGACAGGGGGTTTAAGGGACACTGAAGCTTTCTTT
NA TRBJ1-2 NA TRBV11-1 CASSLAGGYGYTF TGTGCCAGCAGCTTAGCCGGCGGGTATGGCTACACCTTC
NA TRBJ2-1 NA TRBV7-8 CASMLTRVATTYNEQFF TGTGCCAGCATGCTAACGAGGGTTGCTACCACCTACAATGAGCAGTTCTTC
NA TRBJ1-6 TRBD1 TRBV30 CAWTDWDRGLYHSPLHF TGTGCCTGGACCGATTGGGACAGGGGGCTTTATCATTCACCCCTCCACTTT
NA TRBJ2-6 NA TRBV19 CASSIMRSSGANVLTF TGTGCCAGTAGTATTATGAGGAGCTCTGGGGCCAACGTCCTGACTTTC
NA TRBJ2-1 NA TRBV27 CASSPLSGQKYNEQFF TGTGCCAGCAGTCCTCTCTCTGGACAGAAATACAATGAGCAGTTCTTC
NA TRBJ2-5 TRBD2 TRBV9 CASSSSSGRGETQYF TGTGCCAGCAGCTCCTCTAGCGGGCGGGGGGAGACCCAGTACTTC
NA TRBJ2-2 NA TRBV7-2 CASSLNLQANTGELFF TGTGCCAGCAGCTTAAATCTCCAGGCGAACACCGGGGAGCTGTTTTTT
many TRBJ2-1 TRBD2 TRBV15 CATSSSSGGAAEQFF TGTGCCACCAGCAGCTCTAGCGGGGGGGCCGCTGAGCAGTTCTTC
NA TRBJ2-2 NA TRBV18 CASSPPKIRAILSGELFF TGTGCCAGCTCACCACCGAAGATCAGGGCCATACTGAGTGGGGAGCTGTTTTTT